One and the same sample provided the 20 T cell receptor beta chains below, sequenced in a study of cytomegalovirus exposure and HLA in healthy donors. The PCR was carried out with 60 Vbeta primers and 13 Jbeta primers. TCRdb's table, derived via immunoSEQ multiplex PCR, lists solely in-frame clones and lacks some. The data contain some 150,000 clones, about four fifths of them singletons. The sequenced material came from PBMCs. The source of these receptors is a male donor in good health and CMV-seronegative.

The chain has TRBV15 and TRBJ1-2, with D unresolved. The V gene's germline CDR1 is LNHNV and CDR2 YYDKDF (reference sequence). Trimming removed 0 bases at V and 8 bases at J, with 16 bases between. The CDR3 is 15 residues long. CDR3 in amino acids: CATSRDSGGTGGYTF. Here the CDR3 DNA reads TGTGCCACCAGCAGAGATTCGGGAGGAACTGGGGGCTACACCTTC.

The chain carries TRBV4-1 and TRBJ1-2; D may be TRBD1 (6 bases). CDR1 MGHRA and CDR2 YSYEKL come from the germline V gene. Trimming shortened V by 0 bases and J by 6 bases, and 14 bases separated the two germline ends. The CDR3 extends over 15 amino acids. As DNA, the CDR3 is TGCGCCAGCAGCCAAGATAGGGCAGGGGCCGATGGCTACACCTTC. The encoded protein is CASSQDRAGADGYTF.

This rearrangement joins TRBV7-9 to TRBJ1-2, with 7 bases lining up with TRBD1. V trimming: 5 bases; J trimming: 7 bases; junction bases outside the gene matches: 16. Germline CDR1 and CDR2: SEHNR and FQNEAQ (reference sequence). The CDR3 length is 16 residues. The CDR3 bases are TGTGCCAGCAGCCGACCGGGACAGACGGGTACGAGTGGCTACACCTTC. Protein: CASSRPGQTGTSGYTF.

The chain employs TRBV6-6 and TRBJ1-1; TRBD1 is a possible D gene (5 bases). Looked up from germline, CDR1 is MNHNY and CDR2 is SVGAGI (reference sequence). The CDR3 covers 13 residues. V was cut by 8 bases and J by 5 bases, with 15 bases left in between. The DNA of the CDR3 is TGTGCCAGCTGTCCGGCAGGGAGGACTGAAGCTTTCTTT. Translated: CASCPAGRTEAFF.

The CDR3: CASSSLGGLPYF. CDR3 nucleotides: TGTGCCAGCAGCTCCTTGGGGGGGCTTCCGTACTTC. The V and J genes are TRBV7-2 and TRBJ2-7; maybe TRBD2 (7 bases). Trimming shortened V by 4 bases and J by 12 bases, and 16 bases separated the two germline ends. Germline V gene lookup returns CDR1 SGHTA and CDR2 FQGNSA. This CDR3 has 12 amino acids.

This clone appeared a few times. Written as DNA, the CDR3 is TGTGCCAGCAGTCTCGGGGAAGATACGCAGTATTTT. It encodes CASSLGEDTQYF. V gene TRBV6-6 combines with J gene TRBJ2-3; tentatively, D is TRBD2 (5 bases). V gave up 5 bases and J gave up 5 bases, with 8 bases separating them. The CDR3 has 12 residues. The germline CDR1 and CDR2 sequences are MNHNY and SVGAGI (reference sequence).

V gene TRBV7-9 combines with J gene TRBJ2-1, with 7 nucleotides matching TRBD2. The CDR3 totals 13 residues. Germline values: CDR1 SEHNR, CDR2 FQNEAQ (reference sequence). With V trimmed by 0 bases and J by 9 bases, 2 bases remained unmatched. The DNA of the CDR3 is TGTGCCAGCAGCTTAGCGGGGGGGTCTGAGCAGTTCTTC. Amino acids: CASSLAGGSEQFF.

CDR3 in DNA: TGTGCCAGCAGGGGACAGGGTTCACGCGGCTACACCTTC. Amino acids: CASRGQGSRGYTF. The chain carries TRBV6-5 and TRBJ1-2, with 9 bases that match TRBD1. The ends lost 6 bases at V and 8 bases at J; junction bases unmatched: 7. Germline V gene lookup returns CDR1 MNHEY and CDR2 SVGAGI. The CDR3 is 13 amino acids.

The chain is built from TRBV15 and TRBJ2-5, with D possibly matching TRBD2 (7 bases). V was trimmed by 3 bases and J by 5 bases, leaving 13 bases between them. The germline gives CDR1 LNHNV, CDR2 YYDKDF (reference sequence). The CDR3 runs 14 residues. DNA for the CDR3: TGTGCCACCAGCAGGGGAGGGGGAATGGAGACCCAGTACTTC. It is translated as CATSRGGGMETQYF.

This chain links TRBV6-4 with TRBJ2-3; 10 nucleotides align to TRBD2. V was pared by 4 bases and J by 6 bases, with 10 bases of the junction left unmatched. The CDR3 sequence is 16 residues long. CDR1 MRHNA and CDR2 SNTAGT come from the germline V gene. The CDR3 sequence: CASSVEKRGGRDTQYF. CDR3 DNA sequence: TGTGCCAGCAGTGTGGAAAAGCGGGGGGGCAGGGATACGCAGTATTTT.

J is TRBJ2-5 and V is TRBV10-1; perhaps TRBD2 as D (7 bases). The CDR3 consists of 14 residues. V lost 6 bases and J lost 7, with 18 bases in between. Germline V CDR1 and CDR2: WNHNN, SYGVQD (reference sequence). CDR3 loop: CASSAPGGLGTQYF. The CDR3 coding sequence is TGCGCCAGCAGCGCCCCGGGGGGCCTGGGGACCCAGTACTTC.

The gene calls are TRBV30 and TRBJ1-2; D unclear. V lost 3 bases to trimming and J lost 1 base, with 15 bases between them. This CDR3 region has 15 residues. Germline V gene lookup returns CDR1 GTSNPN and CDR2 SVGIG (reference sequence). This CDR3 is CAWRIAGNLNYGYTF. As DNA, the CDR3 is TGTGCCTGGAGAATTGCCGGGAATCTTAACTATGGCTACACCTTC.

This chain connects TRBV18 to TRBJ1-3; D gene unclear. CDR1 and CDR2 from the germline V gene are KGHSH and LQKENI. Trimming left V 1 base short and J 0 bases short, with 10 bases between. The CDR3 runs 16 residues. The chain's CDR3 is CASSPLAGLSGNTIYF. For the CDR3, the DNA is TGTGCCAGCTCACCACTGGCAGGACTCTCTGGAAACACCATATATTTT.

The V and J genes are TRBV4-1 and TRBJ1-6; maybe TRBD1 (6 bases). This CDR3 contains 16 residues. V dropped 1 base and J dropped 8 bases, with 15 bases sitting between them. The germline V gene encodes CDR1 MGHRA and CDR2 YSYEKL. CDR3 protein: CASSQGGGPRDSPLHF. The CDR3 DNA sequence: TGCGCCAGCAGCCAAGGGGGGGGCCCCCGGGATTCACCCCTCCACTTT.

CDR3 residues: CASSPGTAANYGYTF. The CDR3 DNA is TGTGCCAGTAGCCCCGGGACAGCCGCTAACTATGGCTACACCTTC. The V call is TRBV19, the J call TRBJ1-2, with 7 bases fitting TRBD1. Germline CDR1 LNHDA, CDR2 SQIVND (reference sequence). This CDR3 has 15 residues. The ends lost 6 bases at V and 0 bases at J; junction bases unmatched: 7.

This rearrangement joins TRBV7-3 to TRBJ2-4; 9 bases fit TRBD1. The trim removed 5 bases at V and 8 bases at J, leaving 10 bases unmatched. The CDR3 spans 15 residues. Per the germline V gene, CDR1 is SGHTA and CDR2 is FQGTGA. CDR3 sequence: CASSTLPGQGYIQYF. CDR3 sequence (DNA): TGTGCCAGCAGCACGTTACCGGGACAGGGATACATTCAGTACTTC.

This rearrangement joins TRBV7-2 to TRBJ2-5; D remains unclear. The J call is doubtful: the DNA matches TRBJ2-7 better. The CDR3 contains 13 residues. The germline gives CDR1 SGHTA, CDR2 FQGNSA. The CDR3 DNA sequence: TGTGCCAGCAGCTTAGGTGTCGCATACGAGCAGTACTTC. Encoded protein: CASSLGVAYEQYF.

The chain joins TRBV25-1 to TRBJ1-1, with TRBD1 identical over 7 bases. V lost 4 bases to trimming and J lost 0 bases; unmatched junction nucleotides: 11. Germline CDR1 reads MGHDK; CDR2 reads SYGVNS. The CDR3 sequence is 17 residues long. CDR3 nucleotide sequence: TGTGCCAGCAGTGTGAGCCGGGACAGCGATATGAACACTGAAGCTTTCTTT. It yields the protein CASSVSRDSDMNTEAFF.

A note on this clone: A junction boundary mismatches the germline segment, possibly from a read error. This chain joins TRBV7-9 and TRBJ1-2; TRBD1 agrees at 9 bases. Germline loops: CDR1 SEHNR, CDR2 FQNEAQ (reference sequence). This CDR3 spans 14 amino acids. CDR3 nucleotides: TGTTCCAGCAGCTCCTTGGACAGGGGCTATGGCTACACCTTC. Amino acids: CSSSSLDRGYGYTF.

This clone is a singleton in its sample. The chain links TRBV9 to TRBJ2-7, with a tentative D call TRBD2 (6 bases). Trimming cost V 1 base and J 2 bases, with 13 bases left between them. Germline V gene sequence: CDR1 SGDLS, CDR2 YYNGEE. This CDR3 has 15 residues. The CDR3 bases are TGTGCCAGCAGCGTACGAGGGACGGGAGCCTACGAGCAGTACTTC. Its translation: CASSVRGTGAYEQYF.